These 11 T cell receptor beta chains originate from one sample sequenced in a study of T cell changes during pregnancy in multiple sclerosis. TCRdb keeps only in-frame clones here, not all; method: immunoSEQ multiplex PCR. The data hold some 60,000 clones, with more than 85% observed a single time. Sample: peripheral blood, taken in the third trimester of pregnancy. The receptor source for this set is a female donor in good health, enrolled as a control in a pregnancy study.

This chain uses TRBV7-9 with TRBJ1-2; TRBD1 agrees at 8 bases. V shed 5 bases and J 4 bases; nucleotides not matched to a gene: 9. The CDR3 is 15 amino acids. The germline V gene encodes CDR1 SEHNR and CDR2 FQNEAQ (reference sequence). The chain's CDR3 is CASSPSDRAGYGYTF. The DNA for the CDR3 is TGTGCCAGCAGCCCATCGGACAGGGCGGGCTATGGCTACACCTTC.

The chain combines TRBV25-1 with TRBJ2-5; 9 bases agree with TRBD1. The end of the DNA fits TRBJ2-7 better, so the J call may be wrong. CDR1 is MGHDK, CDR2 SYGVNS, per germline. This CDR3 has 12 amino acids. CDR3 residues: CASMDRGYEQYF. The CDR3 DNA follows: TGTGCCAGCATGGACAGGGGTTACGAGCAGTACTTC.

The rearrangement links TRBV29-1 to TRBJ1-2, with D maybe TRBD1 (5 bases). The CDR3 contains 16 residues. With 2 bases removed from V and 2 bases from J, the gap between germline ends came to 18 bases. Looked up from germline, CDR1 is SQVTM and CDR2 is ANQGSEA. CDR3 DNA: TGCAGCGTTGAAAGGGGCCCCAACGTCGTCAACTATGGCTACACCTTC. Translated: CSVERGPNVVNYGYTF. Filled out from reference TRBV29-1 and TRBJ1-2, the complete variable domain reads SAVISQKPSRDICQRGTSLTIQCQVDSQVTMMFWYRQQPGQSLTLIATANQGSEATYESGFVIDKFPISRPNLTFSTLTVSNMSPEDSSIYLCSVERGPNVVNYGYTFGSGTRLTVV.

The gene calls are TRBV5-4 and TRBJ1-1; TRBD1 aligns across 11 bases. This CDR3 is built from 16 residues. V shed 3 bases, J shed 0 bases, and the junction held 4 bases outside the gene matches. Germline CDR1 is SGHNT and CDR2 is YYREEE (reference sequence). CDR3 nucleotides: TGTGCCAGCAGCTCAGGACAGGGGGCAATGAACACTGAAGCTTTCTTT. Amino acids: CASSSGQGAMNTEAFF.

The V and J genes are TRBV5-4 and TRBJ2-5, with 9 positions matching TRBD1. V was pared by 4 bases and J by 4 bases, with 5 bases of the junction left unmatched. This CDR3 comprises 14 residues. Germline CDR1 reads SGHNT; CDR2 reads YYREEE (reference sequence). CDR3 amino acids: CASSPRTGAETQYF. The CDR3 region has the DNA TGTGCCAGCAGCCCTAGGACAGGGGCAGAGACCCAGTACTTC.

The chain combines TRBV5-6 with TRBJ2-3, with 8 bases fitting TRBD2. The CDR3 totals 16 residues. The V and J ends lost 4 bases and 2 bases, in that order; junction bases with no gene match: 9. Germline V lookup: CDR1 SGHDT, CDR2 YYEEEE. CDR3 nucleotides: TGTGCCAGCAGCCTCTGGGTAGCGGGGTCCACAGATACGCAGTATTTT. Its translation is CASSLWVAGSTDTQYF.

The rearrangement joins TRBV5-4 to TRBJ2-5; TRBD1 matches 9 bases. Looked up from germline, CDR1 is SGHNT and CDR2 is YYREEE (reference sequence). J was trimmed by 5 bases and V by 3 bases; bases with no gene match: 2. The CDR3 consists of 13 residues. In DNA form, the CDR3 reads TGTGCCAGCAGCTCGGGACAGGGCGAGACCCAGTACTTC. Encoded protein: CASSSGQGETQYF.

The gene calls are TRBV7-2 and TRBJ2-3, with TRBD2 matching over 8 bases. J lost 0 bases, V lost 6 bases, and 5 bases had no gene match. Germline V gene lookup returns CDR1 SGHTA and CDR2 FQGNSA. The CDR3 is 15 residues long. The CDR3 bases are TGTGCCAGCAGGGCTAGCGGGCTTAGCACAGATACGCAGTATTTT. It specifies CASRASGLSTDTQYF.

J is TRBJ2-1 and V is TRBV9; 8 positions match TRBD2. V shed 0 bases and J 8 bases; nucleotides not matched to a gene: 10. The CDR3 is made up of 16 amino acids. Germline V lookup: CDR1 SGDLS, CDR2 YYNGEE. DNA for the CDR3: TGTGCCAGCAGCGTAGGAGTAAAGCGGGAGAAGGATGAGCAGTTCTTC. It encodes CASSVGVKREKDEQFF.

The CDR3 here is CAISEAGTGGEQYF. CDR3 DNA sequence: TGTGCCATCAGTGAGGCGGGGACAGGGGGCGAGCAGTACTTC. J is TRBJ2-7 and V is TRBV10-3; 11 bases agree with TRBD1. This CDR3 has 14 amino acids. Germline loops: CDR1 ENHRY, CDR2 SYGVKD. The J segment lost 6 bases and the V segment lost 2 bases, leaving 3 bases of the junction unmatched.

The chain couples TRBV10-3 to TRBJ1-3; no firm D call. The CDR3 is 16 residues long. With 0 bases removed from V and 0 bases from J, the gap between germline ends came to 9 bases. Germline V lookup: CDR1 ENHRY, CDR2 SYGVKD. In DNA, the CDR3 is TGTGCCATCAGTGAGTCGACGGGGAGCTCTGGAAACACCATATATTTT. It encodes CAISESTGSSGNTIYF.